The rows below give T cell receptor beta chains drawn from one sample of a study of neoadjuvant nivolumab and ipilimumab in lung cancer. Clones were read by immunoSEQ multiplex PCR, and TCRdb kept only the in-frame ones, dropping some. The sample records some 29,000 clones, 83% being singletons. This specimen was tumor tissue, taken after neoadjuvant nivolumab, alone or with ipilimumab, at or shortly before surgery. The receptors come from an adult with non-small cell lung cancer. The CDR3 runs from the conserved cysteine through the conserved F or W. D genes are given only for firm matches. Expanded clones get a size class; other rows say once, few or many, or leave the size out.

j_call: TRBJ2-1
d_call: .
v_call: TRBV6-1
clone_size: .
cdr3_aa: CASSDRSRGAGGDEQFF
cdr3_nt: TGTGCCAGCAGTGACCGAAGCAGAGGGGCCGGGGGCGATGAGCAGTTCTTC

j_call: TRBJ2-1
d_call: TRBD2
v_call: TRBV5-1
clone_size: .
cdr3_aa: CASSIMTSGRTNEQFF
cdr3_nt: TGCGCCAGCAGCATAATGACTAGCGGGAGAACTAATGAGCAGTTCTTC

j_call: TRBJ2-1
d_call: TRBD1
v_call: TRBV11-2
clone_size: .
cdr3_aa: CASSSGAGQGRNEQFF
cdr3_nt: TGTGCCAGCAGCTCGGGGGCGGGACAGGGAAGGAATGAGCAGTTCTTC

j_call: TRBJ2-7
d_call: TRBD2
v_call: TRBV5-1
clone_size: .
cdr3_aa: CASSFPSGGYPGEQYF
cdr3_nt: TGCGCCAGCAGCTTTCCTAGCGGGGGGTACCCCGGCGAGCAGTACTTC

j_call: TRBJ2-7
d_call: TRBD1
v_call: TRBV10-3
clone_size: .
cdr3_aa: CAISPGQGRRYEQYF
cdr3_nt: TGTGCCATCAGTCCAGGACAGGGGCGGCGCTACGAGCAGTACTTC

j_call: TRBJ2-3
d_call: .
v_call: TRBV9
clone_size: .
cdr3_aa: CASSVLSTDTQYF
cdr3_nt: TGTGCCAGCAGCGTCCTAAGCACAGATACGCAGTATTTT

j_call: TRBJ1-1
d_call: .
v_call: TRBV9
clone_size: .
cdr3_aa: CASSDVNRNTEAFF
cdr3_nt: TGTGCCAGCAGCGACGTAAACAGGAACACTGAAGCTTTCTTT

j_call: TRBJ2-3
d_call: .
v_call: TRBV5-1
clone_size: .
cdr3_aa: CASSNTDTQYF
cdr3_nt: TGCGCCAGCAGCAACACAGATACGCAGTATTTT

j_call: TRBJ1-2
d_call: .
v_call: TRBV5-4
clone_size: once
cdr3_aa: CASSLAGGSYGYTF
cdr3_nt: TGTGCCAGCAGCTTGGCCGGCGGGAGCTATGGCTACACCTTC

j_call: TRBJ1-1
d_call: TRBD1
v_call: TRBV15
clone_size: .
cdr3_aa: CATSRAGGGNTEAFF
cdr3_nt: TGTGCCACCAGCAGAGCAGGGGGTGGCAACACTGAAGCTTTCTTT

j_call: TRBJ2-5
d_call: TRBD1
v_call: TRBV5-5
clone_size: .
cdr3_aa: CASSLGGGTGGQETQYF
cdr3_nt: TGTGCCAGCAGCTTGGGGGGCGGGACAGGGGGTCAAGAGACCCAGTACTTC

j_call: TRBJ2-7
d_call: TRBD2
v_call: TRBV7-2
clone_size: .
cdr3_aa: CASSSNSGYSYEQYF
cdr3_nt: TGTGCCAGCAGCTCCAATAGCGGGTACTCCTACGAGCAGTACTTC

j_call: TRBJ1-1
d_call: .
v_call: TRBV6-5
clone_size: .
cdr3_aa: CASSSRTGSGSTEAFF
cdr3_nt: TGTGCCAGCAGTTCCCGGACGGGGAGTGGGAGTACTGAAGCTTTCTTT

j_call: TRBJ2-3
d_call: TRBD2
v_call: TRBV14
clone_size: .
cdr3_aa: CASSRPGLVGDTQYF
cdr3_nt: TGTGCCAGCAGCCGTCCGGGACTAGTGGGAGATACGCAGTATTTT

j_call: TRBJ1-1
d_call: .
v_call: TRBV6-6
clone_size: .
cdr3_aa: CASSYPTGNTEAFF
cdr3_nt: TGTGCCAGCAGTTACCCAACAGGGAACACTGAAGCTTTCTTT

j_call: TRBJ2-2
d_call: TRBD1
v_call: TRBV7-2
clone_size: .
cdr3_aa: CASSLLADRETGELFF
cdr3_nt: TGTGCCAGCAGCTTACTCGCGGACAGGGAGACCGGGGAGCTGTTTTTT

j_call: TRBJ2-7
d_call: .
v_call: TRBV7-3
clone_size: medium-sized
cdr3_aa: CASSLLSGPYEQYF
cdr3_nt: TGTGCCAGCAGCTTACTCAGCGGACCCTACGAGCAGTACTTC

j_call: TRBJ1-2
d_call: .
v_call: TRBV18
clone_size: few
cdr3_aa: CASSPGFRDYGYTF
cdr3_nt: TGTGCCAGCTCACCGGGATTCAGGGACTATGGCTACACCTTC

j_call: TRBJ2-4
d_call: TRBD1
v_call: TRBV5-1
clone_size: once
cdr3_aa: CASSVRDRESLAKNIQYF
cdr3_nt: TGCGCCAGCAGCGTCCGGGACAGGGAGTCTCTGGCCAAAAACATTCAGTACTTC

j_call: TRBJ2-3
d_call: .
v_call: TRBV27
clone_size: once
cdr3_aa: CASTTSTTDTQYF
cdr3_nt: TGTGCCAGCACCACTTCTACTACAGATACGCAGTATTTT